This record looks at one T cell receptor beta chain sequence and its context. This entry belongs to a study of blood T cell repertoires in COVID-19. Generated by immunoSEQ multiplex PCR, the TCRdb table keeps only in-frame clones and is missing some. The sample records under 200,000 clones, 70% to 85% being singletons. This study enrolled people aged 18 to 89 from about two dozen US geographic areas. Cohorts were assigned according to the clinical history that participants reported. The study counted Cohort 3 donors as recovered given two negative PCRs, clearance, or symptom resolution. V gave up 4 bases and J gave up 0 bases; unmatched junction bases: 8. There are 16 residues in the CDR3. The germline CDR1 and CDR2 sequences are SEHNR and FQNEAQ (reference sequence).

The chain joins TRBV7-9 to TRBJ1-1, with 7 bases that match TRBD1. Sequencing was done on a sample of PBMCs or T cells enriched from blood (not recorded which). This TCR was recovered from a man between 50 and 59 years old who had recovered from COVID-19. DNA of the CDR3: TGTGCCAGCAGCTCGGGACAGCGGAGTATGAACACTGAAGCTTTCTTT. It specifies CASSSGQRSMNTEAFF.